The 32 T cell receptor beta chains reported below all come from one sample, sequenced in a study of cytomegalovirus exposure and HLA in healthy donors. PCR primers comprised 60 Vbeta and 13 Jbeta primers. Sequencing used immunoSEQ multiplex PCR; TCRdb keeps in-frame clones, though not all of them. The sample contains under 200,000 clones, roughly 80% of which appear only once. Sequencing was performed on PBMCs. These receptors came from a girl aged 10 to 17 in good health and CMV-seropositive.

This chain links TRBV6-5 with TRBJ2-5; D possibly corresponds to TRBD1 (6 bases). Trimming cost V 4 bases and J 2 bases, with 11 bases left between them. Germline V gene data show CDR1 as MNHEY and CDR2 as SVGAGI. CDR3 length: 14 residues. The CDR3 DNA sequence: TGTGCCAGCAGTTGGGGGCAGTATCAAGAGACCCAGTACTTC. It encodes CASSWGQYQETQYF.

This clone has only one observation. The chain joins TRBV29-1 to TRBJ2-7; TRBD1 might be the D (5 bases). CDR3 size: 14 residues. The germline V gene has CDR1 SQVTM and CDR2 ANQGSEA. Trimming removed 6 bases from V and 5 bases from J, with 20 bases in between. For the CDR3, the DNA is TGCAGCGTCCTGGGTGGCAGGGCTGCAGACGAGCAGTACTTC. Protein: CSVLGGRAADEQYF.

The chain joins TRBV7-2 to TRBJ2-7; D is undetermined. V lost 3 bases and J lost 2, with 11 bases in between. Germline V lookup: CDR1 SGHTA, CDR2 FQGNSA. The CDR3 has 14 residues. The CDR3 loop reads CASSFYGPPYEQYF. DNA of the CDR3: TGTGCCAGCAGCTTTTATGGGCCGCCCTACGAGCAGTACTTC.

This chain connects TRBV19 to TRBJ1-1, with 8 positions matching TRBD1. The CDR3 runs 13 residues. The V and J ends lost 5 bases and 7 bases, in that order; junction bases with no gene match: 6. Germline loops: CDR1 LNHDA, CDR2 SQIVND (reference sequence). The CDR3 DNA reads TGTGCCAGTAGTCTAGGACAGGGCGGTGAAGCTTTCTTT. As protein: CASSLGQGGEAFF.

The V gene is TRBV28, the J gene TRBJ2-3, with 10 bases aligning to TRBD2. The CDR3 contains 17 residues. Germline CDR1 reads MDHEN; CDR2 reads SYDVKM. Trimming took 8 bases from V and 1 from J; bases not matched to a gene: 12. The CDR3 DNA is TGTGCCAGCTTTGCCCCTGGGACTAGCGAAGGCACAGATACGCAGTATTTT. Encoded protein: CASFAPGTSEGTDTQYF.

This clone has more than one count but fewer than ten. The sample holds other DNA sequences that translate to the same CDR3. The chain employs TRBV29-1 and TRBJ2-6; D is undetermined. Germline CDR1 SQVTM, CDR2 ANQGSEA. Trimming cost V 5 bases and J 0 bases, with 2 bases left between them. The CDR3 sequence is 12 residues long. As DNA, the CDR3 is TGCAGCGTTTACTCTGGGGCCAACGTCCTGACTTTC. Translated: CSVYSGANVLTF.

This clone was seen a handful of times. The chain couples TRBV7-3 to TRBJ2-1; 7 positions agree with TRBD1. V dropped 8 bases and J dropped 9; count of bases not matched to a gene: 7. This CDR3 spans 12 amino acids. Germline V gene lookup returns CDR1 SGHTA and CDR2 FQGTGA. CDR3 region: CASQGEEGEQFF. The CDR3, as DNA: TGTGCCAGCCAGGGGGAAGAGGGTGAGCAGTTCTTC.

This chain's CDR3 is CASSFSGGPTEAFF. The CDR3 DNA reads TGCGCCAGCAGCTTCTCTGGAGGGCCGACTGAAGCTTTCTTT. This sequence joins TRBV5-1 and TRBJ1-1; D is unclear. CDR3 length equals 14 residues. V was trimmed by 2 bases and J by 5 bases, leaving 13 bases between them. Germline V lookup: CDR1 SGHRS, CDR2 YFSETQ.

In its sample, this clone was seen once. V usage is TRBV5-5 and J usage is TRBJ1-5, with 7 nucleotides matching TRBD1. Germline CDR1 and CDR2: SGHKS and YYEKEE (reference sequence). V lost 3 bases and J lost 3; bases outside the gene matches: 3. The CDR3 is 14 amino acids. CDR3 in amino acids: CASSSGTDNQPQHF. The DNA for the CDR3 is TGTGCCAGCAGCTCCGGGACAGACAATCAGCCCCAGCATTTT.

V and J are TRBV19 and TRBJ1-5, with TRBD1 identical over 7 bases. The CDR3 is 19 residues long. Trimming removed 5 bases from V and 1 base from J; junction bases left unmatched: 17. Germline-derived CDR1 and CDR2 are LNHDA and SQIVND (reference sequence). The CDR3 bases are TGTGCCAGTAGTTCACCCCCGGGACAGCCGACTTGGAGCAATCAGCCCCAGCATTTT. As protein: CASSSPPGQPTWSNQPQHF.

The sample holds a few counts of this clone. This sequence joins TRBV5-1 and TRBJ1-2; TRBD1 agrees at 8 bases. The germline CDR1 and CDR2 sequences are SGHRS and YFSETQ. The CDR3 has 15 amino acids. J gave up 4 bases and V 3 bases, and 8 bases lay outside the gene matches. In nucleotides, the CDR3 is TGCGCCAGCAGCTCCCGGACAGGGAATGTCTATGGCTACACCTTC. The encoded protein is CASSSRTGNVYGYTF.

This clone was detected only once. One end of the junction does not line up with germline, which may come from a read error. This sequence joins TRBV7-9 and TRBJ1-1; D not resolved. The CDR3 consists of 11 residues. The V gene's germline CDR1 is SEHNR and CDR2 FQNEAQ (reference sequence). The CDR3 region is CSSSFRPEAFF. For the CDR3, the DNA is TGTTCCAGCAGCTTCAGGCCTGAAGCTTTCTTT.

The genes are TRBV28 and TRBJ2-5, with D tentatively TRBD2 (5 bases). The CDR3 consists of 16 residues. The germline V gene has CDR1 MDHEN and CDR2 SYDVKM. V shed 7 bases and J shed 11 bases, with 29 bases lying between them. The CDR3 loop reads CASTLRQLGRRWEQYF. DNA of the CDR3: TGTGCCAGCACCCTCCGACAACTAGGTAGACGCTGGGAGCAGTACTTC.

The rearrangement links TRBV19 to TRBJ1-5; D gene uncertain. Germline V CDR1 and CDR2: LNHDA, SQIVND (reference sequence). The CDR3 loop spans 16 amino acids. V lost 2 bases to trimming and J lost 6 bases, with 17 bases between them. CDR3 in amino acids: CASSISPAQTGQPQHF. DNA for the CDR3: TGTGCCAGTAGTATATCTCCTGCCCAAACCGGTCAGCCCCAGCATTTT.

The V call is TRBV7-2, the J call TRBJ2-7; D not certain. V was pared by 9 bases and J by 3 bases, with 18 bases between. CDR3 length: 14 residues. Looked up from germline, CDR1 is SGHTA and CDR2 is FQGNSA. CDR3 DNA sequence: TGTGCCAGTTCCAAGCAGGCAGAAGTCTACGAGCAGTACTTC. Translated: CASSKQAEVYEQYF.

The chain carries TRBV27 and TRBJ2-1; TRBD1 matches 10 bases. Germline CDR1 is MNHEY and CDR2 is SMNVEV (reference sequence). V lost 6 bases and J lost 2; bases outside the gene matches: 4. This CDR3 comprises 15 residues. CDR3 nucleotide sequence: TGTGCCAGCAGACAGGGACAGGGGACCTACAATGAGCAGTTCTTC. It translates to CASRQGQGTYNEQFF.

This chain links TRBV19 with TRBJ1-5; D possibly corresponds to TRBD1 (6 bases). Trimming stripped 3 bases from V and 4 bases from J, with 10 bases between. The CDR3 totals 14 residues. Germline CDR1 is LNHDA and CDR2 is SQIVND (reference sequence). In DNA, the CDR3 is TGTGCCAGTAGTATCCGGGACACTAATCAGCCCCAGCATTTT. It translates to CASSIRDTNQPQHF.

This clone was recorded once. The rearrangement uses TRBV20-1 and TRBJ2-7; no firm D call. This CDR3 region has 11 residues. Germline V gene sequence: CDR1 DFQATT, CDR2 SNEGSKA (reference sequence). Trimming took 6 bases from V and 7 from J, leaving 13 bases between them. In nucleotides, the CDR3 is TGCAGTGCCCGCGGCGTGGATGAGCAGTACTTC. It yields the protein CSARGVDEQYF.

The chain is built from TRBV27 and TRBJ2-1, with D uncertain. The CDR3 loop spans 14 amino acids. Trimming cost V 1 base and J 3 bases, with 7 bases left between them. CDR1 MNHEY and CDR2 SMNVEV come from the germline V gene (reference sequence). CDR3 nucleotides: TGTGCCAGCAGTTTATTGGGCCACTACAATGAGCAGTTCTTC. Its translation is CASSLLGHYNEQFF.

The chain joins TRBV28 to TRBJ2-1, with 14 bases identical to TRBD2. The germline gives CDR1 MDHEN, CDR2 SYDVKM. Trimming at V came to 6 bases and at J to 7 bases, leaving 8 bases not matched to a gene. The CDR3 runs 16 residues. The CDR3 loop is CASSFTGTSGSNEQFF. The CDR3 DNA sequence: TGTGCCAGCAGCTTTACCGGGACTAGCGGGAGTAATGAGCAGTTCTTC.

The genes are TRBV18 and TRBJ1-2, with D hard to call. The germline gives CDR1 KGHSH, CDR2 LQKENI. There are 14 residues in the CDR3. Trimming shortened V by 6 bases and J by 5 bases, and 16 bases separated the two germline ends. This chain's CDR3 is CASSPPGGLYGYTF. The CDR3 nucleotides read TGTGCCAGCTCCCCCCCCGGCGGATTGTATGGCTACACCTTC. The full variable domain, its missing parts supplied by reference TRBV18 and TRBJ1-2, is NAGVMQNPRHLVRRRGQEARLRCSPMKGHSHVYWYRQLPEEGLKFMVYLQKENIIDESGMPKERFSAEFPKEGPSILRIQQVVRGDSAAYFCASSPPGGLYGYTFGSGTRLTVV.

The chain links TRBV5-1 to TRBJ2-5; perhaps TRBD2 as D (6 bases). CDR1 is SGHRS and CDR2 is YFSETQ in the germline V gene. CDR3 length: 15 residues. Trimming took 5 bases from V and 2 from J, leaving 16 bases between them. CDR3 region: CASRPLGGPQETQYF. The CDR3 DNA reads as TGCGCCAGCAGACCCCTGGGGGGACCACAAGAGACCCAGTACTTC.

V usage is TRBV11-3 and J usage is TRBJ2-5, with D unclear. The CDR3 is 13 residues long. Germline CDR1 reads SGHNT; CDR2 reads YENEEA. Trimming removed 0 bases at V and 5 bases at J, with 7 bases between. The CDR3 DNA reads TGTGCCAGCAGCTTAGATCTCAGGGAGACCCAGTACTTC. It translates to CASSLDLRETQYF.

The CDR3 spells CASSRQGPNTGELFF. The CDR3 DNA is TGTGCCAGCAGCCGCCAGGGTCCGAACACCGGGGAGCTGTTTTTT. The chain uses TRBV5-6 and TRBJ2-2, with a weak D call TRBD1 (5 bases). V lost 4 bases, J lost 0 bases, and 10 bases lay in between. CDR1 is SGHDT and CDR2 is YYEEEE in the germline V gene. The CDR3 has 15 residues.

The rearrangement joins TRBV28 to TRBJ1-2; D uncertain. The CDR3 contains 15 residues. Trimming removed 3 bases at V and 5 bases at J, with 16 bases between. Per germline, CDR1 MDHEN and CDR2 SYDVKM. CDR3 in amino acids: CASSFPESGIYGYTF. The CDR3 region has the DNA TGTGCCAGCAGTTTCCCTGAATCCGGTATATATGGCTACACCTTC.

V usage is TRBV5-8 and J usage is TRBJ1-5; D not resolved. Germline V gene data show CDR1 as SGHTS and CDR2 as YDEGEE. V was shortened by 4 bases and J by 1 base, with 9 bases between the two germline ends. CDR3 length: 14 amino acids. In DNA, the CDR3 is TGTGCCAGCAGCCCCCGAGAGAGCAATCAGCCCCAGCATTTT. Its translation is CASSPRESNQPQHF.

The chain employs TRBV11-2 and TRBJ2-1; 9 positions match TRBD2. V trimming: 4 bases; J trimming: 0 bases; junction bases outside the gene matches: 13. CDR1 and CDR2 (germline): SGHAT, FQNNGV. The length of the CDR3 is 19 residues. The CDR3 nucleotides are TGTGCCAGCAGCTCACCTGGTTCTAGCGGGACCCTCTCCTACAATGAGCAGTTCTTC. Its translation: CASSSPGSSGTLSYNEQFF.

The chain recombines TRBV7-3 with TRBJ2-6; no clear D gene. Germline values: CDR1 SGHTA, CDR2 FQGTGA. The CDR3 is made up of 15 amino acids. Trimming shortened V by 4 bases and J by 2 bases, and 9 bases separated the two germline ends. CDR3 sequence reads: CASSSRTAGANVLTF. The CDR3 DNA is TGTGCCAGCAGCTCAAGAACAGCTGGGGCCAACGTCCTGACTTTC.

The chain joins TRBV10-3 to TRBJ2-4; 7 positions match TRBD2. The CDR3 runs to 15 residues. Trimming at V came to 4 bases and at J to 0 bases, leaving 3 bases not matched to a gene. Germline V gene sequence: CDR1 ENHRY, CDR2 SYGVKD. The CDR3 DNA sequence: TGTGCCATCAGTGGGGGGGGTCTAGCCAAAAACATTCAGTACTTC. Translation: CAISGGGLAKNIQYF.

The rearrangement joins TRBV21-1 to TRBJ1-2; TRBD1, as called in the table, went unchecked against the DNA. TRBV21-1 constitutes a pseudogene. This CDR3 contains 11 residues. The CDR3 nucleotides read TGTGCCCGCGGACAGGGACATGGCTACACCTTC. Its protein product is CARGQGHGYTF.

The V call is TRBV27, the J call TRBJ2-2; 12 positions match TRBD1. V lost 6 bases and J lost 4; bases outside the gene matches: 9. Germline V gene sequence: CDR1 MNHEY, CDR2 SMNVEV (reference sequence). This CDR3 region has 17 residues. The CDR3 region has the DNA TGTGCCAGCAGCCCGGAGGGACAGGGGGCTGTCACCGGGGAGCTGTTTTTT. Translation gives CASSPEGQGAVTGELFF.

This clone is a singleton in its sample. The genes are TRBV28 and TRBJ1-5; 7 bases match TRBD1. This CDR3 has 15 amino acids. CDR1 is MDHEN, CDR2 SYDVKM, per germline. V dropped 6 bases and J dropped 7; count of bases not matched to a gene: 12. The CDR3 protein is CASSQRRQGDQPQHF. DNA of the CDR3: TGTGCCAGCAGCCAACGTCGCCAGGGGGACCAGCCCCAGCATTTT.